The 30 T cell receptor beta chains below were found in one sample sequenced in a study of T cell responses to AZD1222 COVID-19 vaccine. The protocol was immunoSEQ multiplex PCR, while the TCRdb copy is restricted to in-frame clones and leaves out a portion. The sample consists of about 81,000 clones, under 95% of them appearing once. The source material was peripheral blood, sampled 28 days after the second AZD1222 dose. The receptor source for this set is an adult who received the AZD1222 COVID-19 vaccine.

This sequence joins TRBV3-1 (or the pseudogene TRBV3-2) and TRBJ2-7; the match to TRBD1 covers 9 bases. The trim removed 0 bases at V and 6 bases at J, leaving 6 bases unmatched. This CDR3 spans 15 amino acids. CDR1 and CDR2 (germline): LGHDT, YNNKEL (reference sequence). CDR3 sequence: CASSQDWTGAFEQYF. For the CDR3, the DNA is TGTGCCAGCAGCCAAGATTGGACAGGGGCGTTCGAGCAGTACTTC.

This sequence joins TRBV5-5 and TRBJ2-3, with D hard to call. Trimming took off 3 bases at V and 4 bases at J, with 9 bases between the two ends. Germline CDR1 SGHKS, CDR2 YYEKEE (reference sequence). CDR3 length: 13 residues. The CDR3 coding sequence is TGTGCCAGCAGCTCAACACGTGCAGATACGCAGTATTTT. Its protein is CASSSTRADTQYF.

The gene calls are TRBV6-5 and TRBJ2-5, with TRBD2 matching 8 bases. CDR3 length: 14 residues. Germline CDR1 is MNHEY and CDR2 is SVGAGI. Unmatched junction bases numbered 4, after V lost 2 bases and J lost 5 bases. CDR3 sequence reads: CASSYPGGGETQYF. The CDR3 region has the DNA TGTGCCAGCAGTTACCCCGGGGGGGGTGAGACCCAGTACTTC.

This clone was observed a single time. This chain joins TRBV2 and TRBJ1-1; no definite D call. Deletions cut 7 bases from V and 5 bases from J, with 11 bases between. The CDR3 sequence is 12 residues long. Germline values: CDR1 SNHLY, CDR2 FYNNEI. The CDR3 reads CASTLGRTEAFF. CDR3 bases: TGTGCCAGCACCTTGGGGAGGACTGAAGCTTTCTTT.

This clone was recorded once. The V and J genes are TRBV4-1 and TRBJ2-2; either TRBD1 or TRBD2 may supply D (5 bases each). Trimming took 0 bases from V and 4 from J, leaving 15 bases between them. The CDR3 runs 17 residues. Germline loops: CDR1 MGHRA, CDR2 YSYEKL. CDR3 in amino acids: CASSQDAEGRVTGELFF. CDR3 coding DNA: TGCGCCAGCAGCCAAGACGCAGAGGGGCGGGTCACCGGGGAGCTGTTTTTT.

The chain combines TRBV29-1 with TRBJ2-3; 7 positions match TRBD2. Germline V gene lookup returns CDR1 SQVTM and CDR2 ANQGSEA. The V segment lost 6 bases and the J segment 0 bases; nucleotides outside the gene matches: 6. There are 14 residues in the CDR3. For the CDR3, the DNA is TGCAGCGTGACTCTAGCGGAGAGCACAGATACGCAGTATTTT. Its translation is CSVTLAESTDTQYF.

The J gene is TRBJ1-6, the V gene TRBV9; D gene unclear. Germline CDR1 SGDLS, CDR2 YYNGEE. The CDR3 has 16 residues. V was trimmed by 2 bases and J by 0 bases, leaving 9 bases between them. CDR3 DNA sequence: TGTGCCAGCAGCGTTCCCGTTAGCTCCTATAATTCACCCCTCCACTTT. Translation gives CASSVPVSSYNSPLHF.

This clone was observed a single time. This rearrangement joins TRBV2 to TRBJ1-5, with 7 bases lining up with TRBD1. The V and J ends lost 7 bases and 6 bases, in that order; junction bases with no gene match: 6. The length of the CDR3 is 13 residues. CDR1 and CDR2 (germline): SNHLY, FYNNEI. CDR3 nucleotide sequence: TGTGCCAGCACCAAGACAGGGCTTCAGCCCCAGCATTTT. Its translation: CASTKTGLQPQHF. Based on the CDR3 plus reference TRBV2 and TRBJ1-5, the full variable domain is EPEVTQTPSHQVTQMGQEVILRCVPISNHLYFYWYRQILGQKVEFLVSFYNNEISEKSEIFDDQFSVERPDGSNFTLKIRSTKLEDSAMYFCASTKTGLQPQHFGDGTRLSIL.

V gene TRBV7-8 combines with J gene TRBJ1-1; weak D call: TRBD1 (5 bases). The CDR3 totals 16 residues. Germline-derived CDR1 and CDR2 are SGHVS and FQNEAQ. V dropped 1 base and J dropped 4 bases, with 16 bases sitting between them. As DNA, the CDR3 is TGTGCCAGCAGCTTAGTGGGAGGGCAGGGACTCACTGAAGCTTTCTTT. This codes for CASSLVGGQGLTEAFF.

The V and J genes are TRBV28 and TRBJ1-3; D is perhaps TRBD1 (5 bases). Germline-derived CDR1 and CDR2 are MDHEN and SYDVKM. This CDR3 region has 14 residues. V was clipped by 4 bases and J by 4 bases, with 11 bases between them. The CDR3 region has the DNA TGTGCCAGCAGTTACCTGACAGCCGGAAACACCATATATTTT. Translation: CASSYLTAGNTIYF. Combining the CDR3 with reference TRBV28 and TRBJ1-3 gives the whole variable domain DVKVTQSSRYLVKRTGEKVFLECVQDMDHENMFWYRQDPGLGLRLIYFSYDVKMKEKGDIPEGYSVSREKKERFSLILESASTNQTSMYLCASSYLTAGNTIYFGEGSWLTVV.

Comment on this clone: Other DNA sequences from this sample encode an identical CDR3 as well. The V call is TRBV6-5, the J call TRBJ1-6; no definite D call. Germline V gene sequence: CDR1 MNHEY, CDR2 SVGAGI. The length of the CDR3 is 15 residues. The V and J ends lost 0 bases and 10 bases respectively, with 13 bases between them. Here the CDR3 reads CASSYSWGGDSPLHF. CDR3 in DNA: TGTGCCAGCAGTTACTCCTGGGGAGGTGACTCACCCCTCCACTTT.

CDR3 sequence: CASSEGAGPNYGYTF. The CDR3 bases are TGTGCCAGCAGTGAAGGGGCAGGGCCCAACTATGGCTACACCTTC. This chain uses TRBV2 with TRBJ1-2; D is perhaps TRBD1 (5 bases). The germline V gene encodes CDR1 SNHLY and CDR2 FYNNEI. CDR3 length: 15 residues. Trimming took 1 base from V and 2 from J, leaving 11 bases between them. Complete variable domain (other parts from reference TRBV2 and TRBJ1-2): EPEVTQTPSHQVTQMGQEVILRCVPISNHLYFYWYRQILGQKVEFLVSFYNNEISEKSEIFDDQFSVERPDGSNFTLKIRSTKLEDSAMYFCASSEGAGPNYGYTFGSGTRLTVV.

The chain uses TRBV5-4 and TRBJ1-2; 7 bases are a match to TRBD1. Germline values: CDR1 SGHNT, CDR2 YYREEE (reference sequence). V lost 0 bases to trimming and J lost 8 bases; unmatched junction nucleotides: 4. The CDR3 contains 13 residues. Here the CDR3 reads CASSLDRGLGYTF. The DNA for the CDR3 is TGTGCCAGCAGCTTGGACAGGGGTTTGGGCTACACCTTC.

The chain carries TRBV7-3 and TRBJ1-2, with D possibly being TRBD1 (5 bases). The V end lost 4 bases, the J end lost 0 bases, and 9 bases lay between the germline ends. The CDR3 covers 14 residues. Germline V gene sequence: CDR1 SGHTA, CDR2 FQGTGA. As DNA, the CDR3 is TGTGCCAGCAGCTGGGGGTCAACTAACTATGGCTACACCTTC. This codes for CASSWGSTNYGYTF.

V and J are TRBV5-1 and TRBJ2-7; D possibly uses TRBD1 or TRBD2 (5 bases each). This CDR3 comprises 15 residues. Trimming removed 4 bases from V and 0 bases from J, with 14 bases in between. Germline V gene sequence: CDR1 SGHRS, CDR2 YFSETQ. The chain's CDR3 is CASSPGTGSSYEQYF. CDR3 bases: TGCGCCAGCAGCCCCGGGACGGGAAGCTCCTACGAGCAGTACTTC.

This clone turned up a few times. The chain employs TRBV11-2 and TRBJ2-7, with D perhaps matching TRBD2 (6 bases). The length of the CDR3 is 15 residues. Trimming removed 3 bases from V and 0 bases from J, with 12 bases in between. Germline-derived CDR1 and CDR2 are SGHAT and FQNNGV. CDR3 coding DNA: TGTGCCAGCAGCTTTAAAATGGGAGGCTCCTACGAGCAGTACTTC. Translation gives CASSFKMGGSYEQYF.

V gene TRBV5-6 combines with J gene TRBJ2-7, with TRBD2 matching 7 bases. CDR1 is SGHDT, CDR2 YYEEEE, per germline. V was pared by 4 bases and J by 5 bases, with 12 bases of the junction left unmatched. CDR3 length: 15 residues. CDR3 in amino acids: CASSPPDGGGDEQYF. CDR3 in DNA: TGTGCCAGCAGCCCACCGGATGGGGGGGGAGACGAGCAGTACTTC.

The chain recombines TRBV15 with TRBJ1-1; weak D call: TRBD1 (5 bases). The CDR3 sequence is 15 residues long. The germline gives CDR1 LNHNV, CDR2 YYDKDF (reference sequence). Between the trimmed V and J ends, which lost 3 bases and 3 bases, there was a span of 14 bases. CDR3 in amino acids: CATSRKRSGYTEAFF. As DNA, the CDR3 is TGTGCCACCAGCAGGAAAAGGTCAGGGTACACTGAAGCTTTCTTT.

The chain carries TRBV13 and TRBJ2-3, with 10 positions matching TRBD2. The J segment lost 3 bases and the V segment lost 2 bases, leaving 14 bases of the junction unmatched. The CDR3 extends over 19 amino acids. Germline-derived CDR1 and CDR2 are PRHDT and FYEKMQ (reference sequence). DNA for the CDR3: TGTGCCAGCAGCTTATACGGCCCGTTAGGGACTAGCGATACAGATACGCAGTATTTT. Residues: CASSLYGPLGTSDTDTQYF. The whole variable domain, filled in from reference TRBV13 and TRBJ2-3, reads AAGVIQSPRHLIKEKRETATLKCYPIPRHDTVYWYQQGPGQDPQFLISFYEKMQSDKGSIPDRFSAQQFSDYHSELNMSSLELGDSALYFCASSLYGPLGTSDTDTQYFGPGTRLTVL.

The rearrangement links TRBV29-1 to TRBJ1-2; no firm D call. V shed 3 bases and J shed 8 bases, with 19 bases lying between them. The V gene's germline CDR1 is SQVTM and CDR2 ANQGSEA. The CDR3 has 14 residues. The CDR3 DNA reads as TGCAGCGTTGACCCTACTTCGGCCAACTTAGGCTACACCTTC. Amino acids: CSVDPTSANLGYTF.

The DNA for the CDR3 is TGTGCCAGTAGTATTACGTTTAGTAATACTGAAGCTTTCTTT. Residues: CASSITFSNTEAFF. This chain connects TRBV19 to TRBJ1-1, with D hard to call. Germline lookup yields CDR1 LNHDA and CDR2 SQIVND (reference sequence). The V and J ends lost 3 bases and 5 bases respectively, with 13 bases between them. This CDR3 spans 14 amino acids.

CDR3 residues: CASSYVGAAGSPLHF. The DNA of the CDR3 is TGTGCCAGCAGTTACGTCGGGGCCGCTGGTTCACCCCTCCACTTT. The rearrangement uses TRBV6-2 or TRBV6-3 and TRBJ1-6; possibly TRBD1 for D (5 bases). Trimming took off 2 bases at V and 9 bases at J, with 14 bases between the two ends. CDR3 size: 15 residues. Germline assignment: CDR1 MNHEY and CDR2 SVGEGT.

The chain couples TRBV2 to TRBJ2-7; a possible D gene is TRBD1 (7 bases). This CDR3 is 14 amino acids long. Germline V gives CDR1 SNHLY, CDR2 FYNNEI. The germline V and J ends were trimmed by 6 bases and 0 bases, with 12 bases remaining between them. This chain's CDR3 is CASRRQGGSYEQYF. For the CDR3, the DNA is TGTGCCAGCAGGCGACAGGGAGGCTCCTACGAGCAGTACTTC.

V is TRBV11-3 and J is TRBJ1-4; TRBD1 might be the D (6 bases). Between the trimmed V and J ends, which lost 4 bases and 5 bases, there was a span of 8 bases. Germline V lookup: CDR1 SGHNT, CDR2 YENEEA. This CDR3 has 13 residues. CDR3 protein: CASSYRENEKLFF. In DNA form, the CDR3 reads TGTGCCAGCAGCTACAGGGAAAATGAAAAACTGTTTTTT.

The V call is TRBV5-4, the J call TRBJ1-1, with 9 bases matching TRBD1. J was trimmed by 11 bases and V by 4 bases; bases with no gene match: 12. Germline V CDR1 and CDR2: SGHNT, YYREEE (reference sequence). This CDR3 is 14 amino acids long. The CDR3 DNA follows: TGTGCCAGCAGCCCGACCCGGGACAGGGAAATTGCTTTCTTT. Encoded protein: CASSPTRDREIAFF.

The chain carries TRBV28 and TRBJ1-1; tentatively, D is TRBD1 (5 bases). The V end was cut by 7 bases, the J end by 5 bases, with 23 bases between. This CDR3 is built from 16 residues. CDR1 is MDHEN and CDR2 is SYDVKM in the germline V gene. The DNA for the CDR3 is TGTGCCAGCACAATACGGGGGAGGGGATTTCGGACTGAAGCTTTCTTT. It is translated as CASTIRGRGFRTEAFF.

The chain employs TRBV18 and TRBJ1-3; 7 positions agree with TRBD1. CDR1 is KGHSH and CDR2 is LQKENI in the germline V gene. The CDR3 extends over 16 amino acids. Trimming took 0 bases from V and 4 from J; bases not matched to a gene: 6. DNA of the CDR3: TGTGCCAGCTCACCACCCACGACAGGGTGGGGAAACACCATATATTTT. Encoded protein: CASSPPTTGWGNTIYF.

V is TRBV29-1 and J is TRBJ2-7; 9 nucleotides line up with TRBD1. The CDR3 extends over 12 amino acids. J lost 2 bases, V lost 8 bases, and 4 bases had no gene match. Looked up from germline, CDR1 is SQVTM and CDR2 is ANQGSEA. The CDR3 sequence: CSMTGGTYEQYF. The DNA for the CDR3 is TGCAGCATGACAGGGGGGACCTACGAGCAGTACTTC.

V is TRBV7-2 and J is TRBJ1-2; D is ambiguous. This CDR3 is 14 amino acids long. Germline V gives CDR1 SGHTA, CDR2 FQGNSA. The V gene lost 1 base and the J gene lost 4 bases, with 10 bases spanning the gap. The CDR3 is CASSLDGRSYGYTF. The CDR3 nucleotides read TGTGCCAGCAGCTTAGATGGGCGATCCTATGGCTACACCTTC.

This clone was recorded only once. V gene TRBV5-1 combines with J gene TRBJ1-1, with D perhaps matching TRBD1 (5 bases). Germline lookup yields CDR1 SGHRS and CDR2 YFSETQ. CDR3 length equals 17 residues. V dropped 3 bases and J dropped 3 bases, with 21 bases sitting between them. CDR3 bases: TGCGCCAGCAGCTCCCCGGAACATCGGGACGTGGACACTGAAGCTTTCTTT. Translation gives CASSSPEHRDVDTEAFF.